This is a list of T cell receptor beta chains from one sample in a study of identical twins. TCRdb re-called the 5' RACE reads with MiXCR, one entry per CDR3 protein. The data contain roughly 750,000 distinct CDR3 sequences, 21% of them singletons. This sample also appeared in a second study, on T cells expressing NK-cell markers.

The specimen sequenced was PBMCs. The receptors shown here come from a woman younger than 35 in good health. Both conserved end residues are part of each CDR3. A D gene is named only where the DNA matches it firmly. A clone size is listed for some rows: how often the clone was seen (once, few, many), or a class if it is expanded.

>NA|TRBJ2-2|TRBV5-5|17|TRBD2
TGTGCCAGCAGCATATTACCGGGACTAGCGGCCGCCGGGGAGCTGTTTTTT
CASSILPGLAAAGELFF
>NA|TRBJ2-7|TRBV20-1|13|TRBD1
TGCAGTGCTACGGGACAGGCCCTATACGAGCAGTACTTC
CSATGQALYEQYF
>NA|TRBJ2-5|TRBV10-2|16|NA
TGCGCCAGCAGGGGGATAGGACCCCACTACCAAGAGACCCAGTACTTC
CASRGIGPHYQETQYF
>once|TRBJ2-7|TRBV6-1|15|NA
TGTGCCAGCAGCGCGGCCCGGGGGCTTTCCTACGAGCAGTACTTC
CASSAARGLSYEQYF
>NA|TRBJ2-3|TRBV20-1|16|NA
TGCAGTGCCCCTGTCGCGGGACAGAGGAGCACAGATACGCAGTATTTT
CSAPVAGQRSTDTQYF
>NA|TRBJ2-1|TRBV5-1|15|TRBD2
TGCGCCAGCAGCTTGTTGGGGACTAGCCACAATGAGCAGTTCTTC
CASSLLGTSHNEQFF
>few|TRBJ2-7|TRBV20-1|14|NA
TGCAGTGCTAGGGGGGGACCGAGTTCCTACGAGCAGTACTTC
CSARGGPSSYEQYF
>few|TRBJ1-2|TRBV4-2|13|NA
TGTGCCAGCAGCCAGGAGCGTCGTTATGGCTACACCTTC
CASSQERRYGYTF
>few|TRBJ1-4|TRBV20-1|13|NA
TGCAGTGCTAGATACAGGGTTAATGAAAAACTGTTTTTT
CSARYRVNEKLFF
>many|TRBJ2-5|TRBV5-1|14|NA
TGCGCCAGCAGCTTGGCCGGAGGCGGGGAGACCCAGTACTTC
CASSLAGGGETQYF
>NA|TRBJ2-5|TRBV3-1|13|NA
TGTGCCAGCAGCCAAGACCCGGGGAGAACCCAGTACTTC
CASSQDPGRTQYF
>NA|TRBJ2-1|TRBV9|15|NA
TGTGCCAGCAGCGTAGATCTCGTAAGGCCGAATGAGCAGTTCTTC
CASSVDLVRPNEQFF
>many|TRBJ2-7|TRBV12-3/TRBV12-4|16|NA
TGTGCCAGCAGTTTAGCTGGGACTCCGCCGCCCTACGAGCAGTACTTC
CASSLAGTPPPYEQYF
>NA|TRBJ1-2|TRBV6-5|14|NA
TGTGCCAGCAGTTACTCGGCGACAGCCTATGGCTACACCTTC
CASSYSATAYGYTF
>NA|TRBJ2-2|TRBV7-2|15|NA
TGTGCCAGCAGCACCCCTAACATCGAGGACGGGGAGCTGTTTTTT
CASSTPNIEDGELFF
>few|TRBJ2-3|TRBV12-3/TRBV12-4|16|TRBD2
TGTGCCAGCAGTTTAAGGCAGGGAGGGTTAGGAGATACGCAGTATTTT
CASSLRQGGLGDTQYF
>few|TRBJ2-2|TRBV7-9|14|TRBD1
TGTGCCAGCAGCCCGGACAGGCGAGGCGGGGAGCTGTTTTTT
CASSPDRRGGELFF
>few|TRBJ2-1|TRBV10-3|13|NA
TGTGCCATCAGTGATACCCAGAAGGGTGAGCAGTTCTTC
CAISDTQKGEQFF
>NA|TRBJ2-3|TRBV5-5|17|NA
TGTGCCAGCAGTCCGTATGGGGTTGTATCTAGCACAGATACGCAGTATTTT
CASSPYGVVSSTDTQYF
>NA|TRBJ1-2|TRBV6-1|14|NA
TGTGCCAGCAGTGAAGTCGGGGCTAACTATGGCTACACCTTC
CASSEVGANYGYTF
>few|TRBJ2-1|TRBV12-3/TRBV12-4|15|TRBD2
TGTGCGGTAGCGGGGGGGCGTATCACCTACAATGAGCAGTTCTTC
CAVAGGRITYNEQFF
>NA|TRBJ2-7|TRBV7-2|14|NA
TGTGCCAGCAGCACCCCGGGGACTTTCTACGAGCAGTACTTC
CASSTPGTFYEQYF
>NA|TRBJ2-3|TRBV11-2|17|TRBD2
TGTGCCAGCAGCTCCCGTGGGACTAGCGGGTTTGGAGATACGCAGTATTTT
CASSSRGTSGFGDTQYF
>NA|TRBJ1-4|TRBV6-1|15|NA
TGTGCCAGCAGTGAAACGACAGTCCTTAATGAAAAACTGTTTTTT
CASSETTVLNEKLFF
>few|TRBJ1-1|TRBV29-1|13|NA
TGCAGCGCCGAGGCCAGGAGGGACACTGAAGCTTTCTTT
CSAEARRDTEAFF
>NA|TRBJ2-1|TRBV12-2|15|NA
TGTGCAAGTCGAGCCCGGGCGGGGCCTATGGATGAGCAGTTCTTC
CASRARAGPMDEQFF
>NA|TRBJ1-1|TRBV15|13|NA
TGTGCCACCAGCAGGAACCGACCGGCGGAAGCTTTCTTT
CATSRNRPAEAFF
>NA|TRBJ2-7|TRBV5-1|15|NA
TGCGCCAGCAGCTTGAATTTGGACGGAACCTACGAGCAGTACTTC
CASSLNLDGTYEQYF
>few|TRBJ1-5|TRBV20-1|12|NA
TGCAGTGCTAGTGAGGGGAATCAGCCCCAGCATTTT
CSASEGNQPQHF
>NA|TRBJ2-5|TRBV7-2|14|NA
TGTGCCAGCAGAAGTGGGCCTGATAGAGAGACCCAGTACTTC
CASRSGPDRETQYF
>many|TRBJ2-1|TRBV15|17|NA
TGTGCCACCAGCCCTTCGTTACCGCGGGGCCTCTACAATGAGCAGTTCTTC
CATSPSLPRGLYNEQFF
>NA|TRBJ2-3|TRBV10-3|14|NA
TGTGCCATGTCAGGGTGGCGAAGCACAGATACGCAGTATTTT
CAMSGWRSTDTQYF
>NA|TRBJ2-1|TRBV29-1|15|TRBD2
TGCAGCGTTGGGGCGACGCTAGCGGGAGATCCTGAGCAGTTCTTC
CSVGATLAGDPEQFF
>NA|TRBJ2-3|TRBV4-1|13|NA
TGCGCCAGCAGCCAAGAGGAAAGGAGACCGCAGTATTTT
CASSQEERRPQYF
>NA|TRBJ1-5|TRBV29-1|14|NA
TGCAGCGTTGGATGGGGATATAGCAATCAGCCCCAGCATTTT
CSVGWGYSNQPQHF
>many|TRBJ1-1|TRBV5-1|14|NA
TGCGCCAGCAGCCAAGAGGCCTCCTGGGCGGAAGCTTTCTTT
CASSQEASWAEAFF
>NA|TRBJ1-5|TRBV20-1|15|NA
TGCAGTGCAGGCGGCGGGGACGGTGACAATCAGCCCCAGCATTTT
CSAGGGDGDNQPQHF
>many|TRBJ1-3|TRBV12-3/TRBV12-4|14|NA
TGTGCCAGCAGTTCACCCGGGGGAGGAAACACCATATATTTT
CASSSPGGGNTIYF
>few|TRBJ2-5|TRBV20-1|13|NA
TGCAGTGCTAGTTTTCCAGGGGTGGAGACCCAGTACTTC
CSASFPGVETQYF
>NA|TRBJ2-2|TRBV6-1|14|NA
TGTGCCAGCAGCCGTCACACGAACACCGGGGAGCTGTTTTTT
CASSRHTNTGELFF
>many|TRBJ1-4|TRBV12-3/TRBV12-4|14|NA
TGTGCCAGCAGTTTAGAAGTTTATAATGAAAAACTGTTTTTT
CASSLEVYNEKLFF
>NA|TRBJ2-7|TRBV7-2|15|NA
TGTGCCAGCAGCTTAGCGATCTTGGCAACCTACGAGCAGTACTTC
CASSLAILATYEQYF
>many|TRBJ1-2|TRBV9|15|TRBD1
TGTGCCAGCAGCGAGGCCGGGACAGCCTACTATGGCTACACCTTC
CASSEAGTAYYGYTF
>few|TRBJ2-1|TRBV20-1|11|NA
TGCAGTGCTAGATTGGCAGATGAGCAGTTCTTC
CSARLADEQFF
>few|TRBJ2-7|TRBV9|18|TRBD2
TGTGCCAGCAGCGGTAAAGCAATGAATAGCGGGAGAATCTACGAGCAGTACTTC
CASSGKAMNSGRIYEQYF
>few|TRBJ2-3|TRBV20-1|12|NA
TGCAGTGCCCGGAACAGGGAGGATACGCAGTATTTT
CSARNREDTQYF
>NA|TRBJ2-5|TRBV18|13|NA
TGTGCCAGCTCACGTATTTTCGGGGAGACCCAGTACTTC
CASSRIFGETQYF
>NA|TRBJ2-1|TRBV7-2|14|NA
TGTGCCAGCAGCCCTCGTAGGTATGACAATGAGCAGTTCTTC
CASSPRRYDNEQFF
>few|TRBJ1-2|TRBV7-8|14|NA
TGTGCCAGCAGCCTAACCGACAGGTCTGAGGGCTACACCTTC
CASSLTDRSEGYTF
>few|TRBJ2-1|TRBV5-1|14|NA
TGCGCCAGCAGCTTGGACACAGTCTTCAATGAGCAGTTCTTC
CASSLDTVFNEQFF
>many|TRBJ1-1|TRBV6-6|10|NA
TGTGCCACCCGAAACGCTGAAGCTTTCTTT
CATRNAEAFF
>NA|TRBJ1-1|TRBV20-1|15|NA
TGCAGTGCTAGTTTTGGACAGCAAGGGAACACTGAAGCTTTCTTT
CSASFGQQGNTEAFF
>many|TRBJ2-1|TRBV20-1|10|NA
TGCAGTGCTAGTTACAATGAGCAGTTCTTC
CSASYNEQFF
>NA|TRBJ2-1|TRBV7-6|15|NA
TGTGCCAGCACCAAGGGAAGGGGGGTAAGCAATGAGCAGTTCTTC
CASTKGRGVSNEQFF
>many|TRBJ2-7|TRBV6-6|12|NA
TGTGCCAGCAGCCCCAGCCGGACTGAGCAGTACTTC
CASSPSRTEQYF